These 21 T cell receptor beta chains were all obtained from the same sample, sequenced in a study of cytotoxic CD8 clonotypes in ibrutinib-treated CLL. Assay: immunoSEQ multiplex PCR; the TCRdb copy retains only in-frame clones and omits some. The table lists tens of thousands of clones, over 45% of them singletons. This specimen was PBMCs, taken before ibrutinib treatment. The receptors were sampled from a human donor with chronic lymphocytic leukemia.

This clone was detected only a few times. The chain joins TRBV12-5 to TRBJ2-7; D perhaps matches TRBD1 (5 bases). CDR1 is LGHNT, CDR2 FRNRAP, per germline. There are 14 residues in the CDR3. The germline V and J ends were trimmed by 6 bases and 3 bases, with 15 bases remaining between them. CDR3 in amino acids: CASGFSPRVYEQYF. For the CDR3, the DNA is TGTGCTAGTGGCTTCTCGCCCAGGGTCTACGAGCAGTACTTC.

In nucleotides, the CDR3 is TGTGCCAGCAGTGGCACGGATTTTGAAAAACTGTTTTTT. This codes for CASSGTDFEKLFF. This rearrangement joins TRBV25-1 to TRBJ1-4; no clear D gene. The germline gives CDR1 MGHDK, CDR2 SYGVNS. This CDR3 contains 13 residues. The V end was cut by 4 bases, the J end by 7 bases, with 10 bases between.

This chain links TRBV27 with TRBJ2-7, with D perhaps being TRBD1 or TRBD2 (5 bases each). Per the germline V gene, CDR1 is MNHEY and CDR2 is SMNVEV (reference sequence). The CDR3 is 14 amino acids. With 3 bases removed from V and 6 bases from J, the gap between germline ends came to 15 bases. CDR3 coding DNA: TGTGCCAGCAGTTTCCCCGGGGCACCGGGCGAGCAGTACTTC. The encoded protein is CASSFPGAPGEQYF.

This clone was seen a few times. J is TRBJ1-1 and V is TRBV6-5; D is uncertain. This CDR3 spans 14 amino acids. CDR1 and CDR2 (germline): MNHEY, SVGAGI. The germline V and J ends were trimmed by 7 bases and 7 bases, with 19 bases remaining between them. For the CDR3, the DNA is TGTGCCAGCACCACTGCCGGCCATCTGGGTGAAGCTTTCTTT. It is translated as CASTTAGHLGEAFF.

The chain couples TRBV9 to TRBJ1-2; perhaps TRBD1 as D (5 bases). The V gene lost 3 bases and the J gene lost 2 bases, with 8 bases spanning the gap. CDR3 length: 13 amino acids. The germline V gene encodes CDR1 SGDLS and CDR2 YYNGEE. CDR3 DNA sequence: TGTGCCAGCAGCGGCCGACAGAACTATGGCTACACCTTC. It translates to CASSGRQNYGYTF.

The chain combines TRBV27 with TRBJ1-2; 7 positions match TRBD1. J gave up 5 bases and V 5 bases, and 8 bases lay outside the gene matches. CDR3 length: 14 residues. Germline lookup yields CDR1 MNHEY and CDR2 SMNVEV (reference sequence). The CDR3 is CASSTDRVGYGYTF. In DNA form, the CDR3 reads TGTGCCAGCAGTACCGACAGGGTAGGGTATGGCTACACCTTC.

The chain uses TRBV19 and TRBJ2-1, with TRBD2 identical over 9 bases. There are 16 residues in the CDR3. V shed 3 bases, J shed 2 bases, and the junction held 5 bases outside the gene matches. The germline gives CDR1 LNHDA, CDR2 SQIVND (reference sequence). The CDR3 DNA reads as TGTGCCAGTAGTATCGGTCTAGCGGGGACCTACAATGAGCAGTTCTTC. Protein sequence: CASSIGLAGTYNEQFF.

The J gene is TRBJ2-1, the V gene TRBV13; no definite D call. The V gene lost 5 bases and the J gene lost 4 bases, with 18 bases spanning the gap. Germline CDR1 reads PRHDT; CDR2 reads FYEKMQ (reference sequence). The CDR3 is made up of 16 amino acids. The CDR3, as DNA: TGTGCCAGCAGCCTGCTCCCCGGCGACGGTTACAATGAGCAGTTCTTC. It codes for CASSLLPGDGYNEQFF.

In DNA form, the CDR3 reads TGTGCCAGCAGCTTATATGGGGGCTATGCGAGTACCGGGGAGCTGTTTTTT. Translated, it gives CASSLYGGYASTGELFF. This chain joins TRBV7-9 and TRBJ2-2; D perhaps matches TRBD1 (6 bases). Germline V gene data show CDR1 as SEHNR and CDR2 as FQNEAQ (reference sequence). The V end was cut by 2 bases, the J end by 5 bases, with 18 bases between. The CDR3 is made up of 17 amino acids.

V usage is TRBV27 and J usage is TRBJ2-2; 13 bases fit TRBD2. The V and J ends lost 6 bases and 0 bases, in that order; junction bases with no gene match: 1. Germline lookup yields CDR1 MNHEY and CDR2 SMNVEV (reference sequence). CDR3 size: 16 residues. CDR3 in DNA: TGTGCCAGCAGGACTAGCGGGGGGACGAACACCGGGGAGCTGTTTTTT. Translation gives CASRTSGGTNTGELFF.

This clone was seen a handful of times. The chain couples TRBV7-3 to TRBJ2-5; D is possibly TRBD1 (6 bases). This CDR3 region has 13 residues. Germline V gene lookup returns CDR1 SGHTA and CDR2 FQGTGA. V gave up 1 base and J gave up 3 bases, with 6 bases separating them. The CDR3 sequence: CASSLNREETQYF. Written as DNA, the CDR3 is TGTGCCAGCAGCTTAAACAGGGAAGAGACCCAGTACTTC.

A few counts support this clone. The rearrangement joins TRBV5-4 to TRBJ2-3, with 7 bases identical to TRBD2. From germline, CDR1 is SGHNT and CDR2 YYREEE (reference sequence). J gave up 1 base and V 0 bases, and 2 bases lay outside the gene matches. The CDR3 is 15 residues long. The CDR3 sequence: CASSLVAGGTDTQYF. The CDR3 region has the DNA TGTGCCAGCAGCTTGGTGGCGGGGGGCACAGATACGCAGTATTTT.

Here the CDR3 DNA reads TGTGCCAGCTCAACTTATAATTCACCCCTCCACTTT. Its protein product is CASSTYNSPLHF. The J gene is TRBJ1-6, the V gene TRBV11-1; D gene unclear. This CDR3 region has 12 residues. The V end was cut by 8 bases, the J end by 4 bases, with 6 bases between. Germline V gene sequence: CDR1 SGHAT, CDR2 FQDESV (reference sequence).

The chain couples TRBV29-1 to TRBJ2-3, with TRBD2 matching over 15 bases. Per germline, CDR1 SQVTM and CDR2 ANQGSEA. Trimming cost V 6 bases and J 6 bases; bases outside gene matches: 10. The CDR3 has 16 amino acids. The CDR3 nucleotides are TGCAGCGTACCATTTGGACTAGCGGGGGGGATGGATACGCAGTATTTT. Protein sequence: CSVPFGLAGGMDTQYF.

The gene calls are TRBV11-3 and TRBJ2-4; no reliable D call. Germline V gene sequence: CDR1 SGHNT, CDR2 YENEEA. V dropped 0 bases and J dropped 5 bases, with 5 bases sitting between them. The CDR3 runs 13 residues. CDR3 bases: TGTGCCAGCAGCTTAGACCAGGAAAACATTCAGTACTTC. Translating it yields CASSLDQENIQYF. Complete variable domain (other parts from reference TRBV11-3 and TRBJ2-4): EAGVVQSPRYKIIEKKQPVAFWCNPISGHNTLYWYLQNLGQGPELLIRYENEEAVDDSQLPKDRFSAERLKGVDSTLKIQPAELGDSAVYLCASSLDQENIQYFGAGTRLSVL.

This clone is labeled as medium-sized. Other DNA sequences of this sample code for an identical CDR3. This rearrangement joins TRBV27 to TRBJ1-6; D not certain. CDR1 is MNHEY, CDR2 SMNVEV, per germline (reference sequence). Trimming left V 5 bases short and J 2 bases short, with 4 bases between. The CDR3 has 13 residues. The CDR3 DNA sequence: TGTGCCAGCAGTCAACCCTATAATTCACCCCTCCACTTT. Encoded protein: CASSQPYNSPLHF.

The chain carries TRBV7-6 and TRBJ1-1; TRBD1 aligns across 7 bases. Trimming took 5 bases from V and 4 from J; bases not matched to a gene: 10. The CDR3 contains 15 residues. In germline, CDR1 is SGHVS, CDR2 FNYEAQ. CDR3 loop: CASSDTGVEGTEAFF. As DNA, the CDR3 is TGTGCCAGCAGCGACACAGGGGTGGAGGGCACTGAAGCTTTCTTT.

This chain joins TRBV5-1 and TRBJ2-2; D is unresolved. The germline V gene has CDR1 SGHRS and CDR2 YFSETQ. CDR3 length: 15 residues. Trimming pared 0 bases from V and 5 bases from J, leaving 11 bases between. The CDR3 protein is CASSLDRESTGELFF. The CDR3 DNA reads TGCGCCAGCAGCTTGGACCGAGAATCAACCGGGGAGCTGTTTTTT.

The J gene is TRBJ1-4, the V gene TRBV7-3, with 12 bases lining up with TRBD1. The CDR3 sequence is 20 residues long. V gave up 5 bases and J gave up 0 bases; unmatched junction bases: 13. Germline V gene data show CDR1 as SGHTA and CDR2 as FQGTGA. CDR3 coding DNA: TGTGCCAGCAGCCCCCCCCGTCCCGGGACAGGGGGCTCAACTAATGAAAAACTGTTTTTT. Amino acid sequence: CASSPPRPGTGGSTNEKLFF. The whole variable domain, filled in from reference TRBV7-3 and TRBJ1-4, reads GAGVSQTPSNKVTEKGKYVELRCDPISGHTALYWYRQSLGQGPEFLIYFQGTGAADDSGLPNDRFFAVRPEGSVSTLKIQRTERGDSAVYLCASSPPRPGTGGSTNEKLFFGSGTQLSVL.

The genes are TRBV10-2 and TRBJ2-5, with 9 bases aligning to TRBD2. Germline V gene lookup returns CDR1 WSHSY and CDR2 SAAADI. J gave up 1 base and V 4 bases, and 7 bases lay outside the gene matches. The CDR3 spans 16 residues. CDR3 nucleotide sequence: TGCGCCAGCAGTGGAGGTCTAGCGGGGACCCAAGAGACCCAGTACTTC. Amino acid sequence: CASSGGLAGTQETQYF.

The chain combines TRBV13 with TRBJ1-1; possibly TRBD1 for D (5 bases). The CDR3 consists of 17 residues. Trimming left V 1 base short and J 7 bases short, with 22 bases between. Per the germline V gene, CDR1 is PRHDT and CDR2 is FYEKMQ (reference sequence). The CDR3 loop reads CASSLVQGKRASNEAFF. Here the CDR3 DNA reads TGTGCCAGCAGCTTAGTGCAGGGTAAAAGAGCATCTAATGAAGCTTTCTTT. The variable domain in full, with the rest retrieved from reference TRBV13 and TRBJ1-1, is AAGVIQSPRHLIKEKRETATLKCYPIPRHDTVYWYQQGPGQDPQFLISFYEKMQSDKGSIPDRFSAQQFSDYHSELNMSSLELGDSALYFCASSLVQGKRASNEAFFGQGTRLTVV.